One sample yielded the 20 T cell receptor beta chains listed below, sequenced in a study of cytomegalovirus exposure and HLA in healthy donors. This PCR relied on a set of 60 Vbeta primers and 13 Jbeta primers. Libraries were prepared by immunoSEQ multiplex PCR; TCRdb keeps only in-frame clonotypes and omits some of them. The sample holds 80,000 to 95,000 clones, approximately 79% seen once. The sample was PBMCs. The receptors were sampled from a female donor in good health and CMV-seronegative.

This chain uses TRBV13 with TRBJ1-1; TRBD1 matches at 11 bases. CDR1 is PRHDT, CDR2 FYEKMQ, per germline (reference sequence). The CDR3 loop spans 16 amino acids. With V trimmed by 5 bases and J by 5 bases, 10 bases remained unmatched. DNA of the CDR3: TGTGCCAGCAGCCCTAACCCTGGACAGGGGGCGACTGAAGCTTTCTTT. Translated, it gives CASSPNPGQGATEAFF.

The chain links TRBV29-1 to TRBJ2-7, with D possibly being TRBD2 (6 bases). CDR3 length: 13 residues. Germline CDR1 and CDR2: SQVTM and ANQGSEA. V lost 6 bases, J lost 1 base, and 13 bases lay in between. The CDR3 here is CSVRRGASYEQYF. The CDR3 DNA sequence: TGCAGCGTCAGGAGGGGCGCGTCCTACGAGCAGTACTTC.

In the case of this clone: Other nucleotide sequences from this sample produce the same CDR3. This rearrangement joins TRBV5-1 to TRBJ2-3; D might be TRBD1 (6 bases). Trimming pared 4 bases from V and 0 bases from J, leaving 12 bases between. Germline V lookup: CDR1 SGHRS, CDR2 YFSETQ. The CDR3 runs to 15 residues. CDR3 loop: CASSPGQTSTDTQYF. In nucleotides, the CDR3 is TGCGCCAGCAGCCCCGGACAGACTAGCACAGATACGCAGTATTTT. Full variable domain (rest looked up from reference TRBV5-1 and TRBJ2-3): KAGVTQTPRYLIKTRGQQVTLSCSPISGHRSVSWYQQTPGQGLQFLFEYFSETQRNKGNFPGRFSGRQFSNSRSEMNVSTLELGDSALYLCASSPGQTSTDTQYFGPGTRLTVL.

This chain joins TRBV5-6 and TRBJ1-1; TRBD1 matches at 8 bases. The length of the CDR3 is 14 residues. CDR1 and CDR2 (germline): SGHDT, YYEEEE. The ends lost 4 bases at V and 4 bases at J; junction bases unmatched: 6. The CDR3 nucleotides are TGTGCCAGCAGCATCAGGACAGGGCGCACTGAAGCTTTCTTT. It specifies CASSIRTGRTEAFF.

This chain joins TRBV30 and TRBJ2-7, with D possibly being TRBD1 (5 bases). The CDR3 length is 11 residues. Trimming took off 4 bases at V and 2 bases at J, with 6 bases between the two ends. The germline CDR1 and CDR2 sequences are GTSNPN and SVGIG (reference sequence). CDR3 residues: CAWTGTYEQYF. The DNA of the CDR3 is TGTGCCTGGACAGGGACCTACGAGCAGTACTTC.

The chain has TRBV28 and TRBJ1-4, with a tentative D call TRBD1 (6 bases). V shed 5 bases and J shed 6 bases, with 13 bases lying between them. Germline V gene lookup returns CDR1 MDHEN and CDR2 SYDVKM. The CDR3 covers 14 residues. The CDR3 protein is CASSSGGSDEKLFF. The CDR3 region has the DNA TGTGCCAGCAGTAGTGGGGGCTCGGATGAAAAACTGTTTTTT.

This clone has just a few counts. The rearrangement uses TRBV19 and TRBJ1-5, with unresolved D. Germline CDR1 and CDR2: LNHDA and SQIVND (reference sequence). The CDR3 contains 14 residues. Trimming took off 8 bases at V and 6 bases at J, with 17 bases between the two ends. The CDR3 coding sequence is TGTGCCAGTGCGGTGCGGAGCAAAGTTCAGCCCCAGCATTTT. This gives the protein CASAVRSKVQPQHF.

The chain carries TRBV19 and TRBJ2-1; possibly TRBD1 for D (6 bases). The CDR3 loop spans 15 amino acids. Germline V lookup: CDR1 LNHDA, CDR2 SQIVND (reference sequence). Trimming pared 5 bases from V and 0 bases from J, leaving 11 bases between. CDR3 in DNA: TGTGCCAGTAGTCTCCAAGGGGGCTCCTACAATGAGCAGTTCTTC. It specifies CASSLQGGSYNEQFF.

This chain links TRBV5-1 with TRBJ2-5, with D hard to call. V lost 3 bases and J lost 1, with 4 bases in between. This CDR3 spans 12 amino acids. CDR1 and CDR2 from the germline V gene are SGHRS and YFSETQ. CDR3: CASSSIQETQYF. The CDR3 DNA follows: TGCGCCAGCAGCTCTATCCAAGAGACCCAGTACTTC.

This clone was seen a handful of times. The V call is TRBV2, the J call TRBJ2-7; D is perhaps TRBD2 (5 bases). CDR3 length: 14 amino acids. V was shortened by 5 bases and J by 2 bases, with 13 bases between the two germline ends. Germline-derived CDR1 and CDR2 are SNHLY and FYNNEI. The CDR3 reads CASSNRVGAYEQYF. DNA of the CDR3: TGTGCCAGCAGTAATCGGGTCGGGGCCTACGAGCAGTACTTC.

V usage is TRBV28 and J usage is TRBJ1-5; TRBD1 agrees at 9 bases. The CDR3 contains 13 residues. The germline V gene has CDR1 MDHEN and CDR2 SYDVKM. J was trimmed by 6 bases and V by 6 bases; bases with no gene match: 3. DNA of the CDR3: TGTGCCAGCAGAAGGGACAGGGTTCAGCCCCAGCATTTT. It codes for CASRRDRVQPQHF.

Comment on this clone: One end of the junction is discordant with germline, which a read error may explain. V usage is TRBV5-8 and J usage is TRBJ2-7; D perhaps matches TRBD1 (6 bases). The CDR3 loop spans 11 amino acids. Germline V CDR1 and CDR2: SGHTS, YDEGEE. CDR3 amino acids: CASSLEGTPYF. As DNA, the CDR3 is TGTGCCAGCAGCTTGGAGGGGACACCTTATTTC. Using reference TRBV5-8 and TRBJ2-7 for the parts outside the CDR3, the full variable domain is EAGVTQSPTHLIKTRGQQATLRCSPISGHTSVYWYQQALGLGLQFLLWYDEGEERNRGNFPPRFSGRQFPNYSSELNVNALELEDSALYLCASSLEGTPYFGPGTRLTVT.

The chain recombines TRBV4-3 with TRBJ1-4; 9 bases map to TRBD1. V shed 7 bases, J shed 5 bases, and the junction held 5 bases outside the gene matches. Germline V lookup: CDR1 LGHNA, CDR2 YSLEER. This CDR3 region has 14 residues. DNA of the CDR3: TGCGCCAGCAACTACAGGGGGCGGAATGAAAAACTGTTTTTT. It yields the protein CASNYRGRNEKLFF.

The rearrangement uses TRBV19 and TRBJ2-5; tentatively, D is TRBD2 (6 bases). V lost 0 bases and J lost 1, with 18 bases in between. The CDR3 length is 18 residues. Per the germline V gene, CDR1 is LNHDA and CDR2 is SQIVND (reference sequence). The CDR3 DNA reads as TGTGCCAGTAGTATAGAGGTTAGTAGCGCGGGGATCCAAGAGACCCAGTACTTC. The encoded protein is CASSIEVSSAGIQETQYF.

This clone was found once. The rearrangement links TRBV5-1 to TRBJ2-2; 7 nucleotides match TRBD1. Losses at the gene ends were 3 bases for V and 5 bases for J; bases not matched to a gene: 7. The germline V gene encodes CDR1 SGHRS and CDR2 YFSETQ. The CDR3 has 15 residues. In DNA form, the CDR3 reads TGCGCCAGCAGCTCGGGACAGAGTTCTACCGGGGAGCTGTTTTTT. This encodes CASSSGQSSTGELFF.

The V call is TRBV6-5, the J call TRBJ1-1, with TRBD1 identical over 11 bases. The CDR3 totals 12 residues. The V gene end was trimmed by 4 bases and the J gene end by 11 bases; junction bases not matched to a gene: 3. Germline V gene sequence: CDR1 MNHEY, CDR2 SVGAGI. CDR3 loop: CASSLDRGLAFF. CDR3 nucleotide sequence: TGTGCCAGCAGTTTGGACAGGGGGCTGGCTTTCTTT.

This sequence joins TRBV30 and TRBJ1-1; TRBD1 matches at 7 bases. CDR1 and CDR2 from the germline V gene are GTSNPN and SVGIG (reference sequence). The CDR3 extends over 13 amino acids. J was trimmed by 4 bases and V by 2 bases; bases with no gene match: 4. This chain's CDR3 is CAWSKSGGTEAFF. CDR3 nucleotide sequence: TGTGCCTGGAGTAAGTCAGGGGGCACTGAAGCTTTCTTT.

The V gene is TRBV6-6, the J gene TRBJ1-2, with no clear D. Germline CDR1 and CDR2: MNHNY and SVGAGI (reference sequence). This CDR3 is 14 amino acids long. V was trimmed by 7 bases and J by 0 bases, leaving 12 bases between them. The DNA for the CDR3 is TGTGCCAGCAATAGCCCCTCCGCTAACTATGGCTACACCTTC. Amino acid sequence: CASNSPSANYGYTF.

The DNA for the CDR3 is TGCGCCAGCAGCCAAGAGGTCAGCGGATCTTATCAGCCCCAGCATTTT. This codes for CASSQEVSGSYQPQHF. The chain links TRBV4-3 to TRBJ1-5; no definite D call. V was shortened by 0 bases and J by 5 bases, with 14 bases between the two germline ends. The CDR3 covers 16 residues. Looked up from germline, CDR1 is LGHNA and CDR2 is YSLEER.

A single count supports this clone. V usage is TRBV28 and J usage is TRBJ1-1; 7 bases fit TRBD1. The germline V gene encodes CDR1 MDHEN and CDR2 SYDVKM. The CDR3 totals 12 residues. With 10 bases clipped from V and 4 bases from J, the junction kept 6 bases outside the gene matches. CDR3 coding DNA: TGTGCCATCCAAGGACAGGTCACTGAAGCTTTCTTT. Amino acids: CAIQGQVTEAFF.